The present TCR beta chain was sequenced within a study of monozygotic twins with inflammatory bowel disease. Regarding this clonotype: Its antigen remains unknown.

Study-wide points: No one strong IBD-associated signal or clonotype was supported. IBD-affected twins scored below their healthy co-twins in TCRbeta diversity (inverse Simpson).

cDNA encoding TCRalpha and TCRbeta underwent two nested PCRs of roughly 16 and 10 cycles, each of which was followed by bead purification. TCRdb reanalyzed the 5' RACE reads and collapses them to one entry per CDR3 protein, without DNA. The sample's table shows over 110,000 distinct CDR3 sequences. Source material: blood. The TCR comes from a human donor with ulcerative colitis or Crohn's disease, or a healthy co-twin of an affected twin (not recorded which).

The CDR3 protein is CASSFLGPGPGELFF. The chain joins TRBV7-2 to TRBJ2-2; TCRdb proposes TRBD1, but this gene call is untestable without DNA. Germline V gives CDR1 SGHTA, CDR2 FQGNSA. This CDR3 has 15 residues.